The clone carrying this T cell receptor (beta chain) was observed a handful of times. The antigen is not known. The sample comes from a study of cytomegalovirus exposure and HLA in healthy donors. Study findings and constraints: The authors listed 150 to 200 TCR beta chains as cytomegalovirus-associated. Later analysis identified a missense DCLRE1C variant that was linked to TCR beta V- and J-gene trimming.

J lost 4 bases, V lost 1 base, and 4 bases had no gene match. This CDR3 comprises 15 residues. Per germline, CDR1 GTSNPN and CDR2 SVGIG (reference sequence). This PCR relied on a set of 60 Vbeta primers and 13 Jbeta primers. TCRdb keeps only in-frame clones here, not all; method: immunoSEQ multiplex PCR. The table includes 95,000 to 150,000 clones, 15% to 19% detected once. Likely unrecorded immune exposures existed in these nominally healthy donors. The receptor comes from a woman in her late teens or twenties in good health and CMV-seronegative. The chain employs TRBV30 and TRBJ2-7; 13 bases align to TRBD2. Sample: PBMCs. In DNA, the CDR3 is TGTGCCTGGAGTGGGACTAGCGGGAGTAAATACGAGCAGTACTTC. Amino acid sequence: CAWSGTSGSKYEQYF.